This TCR beta chain comes out of a study of blood T cell repertoires in COVID-19. Overall study: The study drew acute and convalescent COVID-19 samples from the United States, Italy and Spain.

Germline values: CDR1 SNHLY, CDR2 FYNNEI. V was trimmed by 0 bases and J by 5 bases, leaving 7 bases between them. The CDR3 covers 13 residues. Generated by immunoSEQ multiplex PCR, the TCRdb table keeps only in-frame clones and is missing some. The table has 90,000 to 120,000 clones, approximately 90% seen once; the top ten hold 6.8%. The sequenced sample consisted of peripheral blood. The TCR sequence derives from a man between 50 and 59 years old with active or convalescent COVID-19. The chain is built from TRBV2 and TRBJ1-2, with D unclear. Written as DNA, the CDR3 is TGTGCCAGCAGTGAAGCGCTAGGATATGGCTACACCTTC. Its protein is CASSEALGYGYTF.